This T cell receptor (beta chain) was sequenced for a study of identical twins. Study observations and caveats: Reduced insertions were recorded for abundant cord blood beta clonotypes, with no such pattern in memory repertoires. Not following the same donors, the study drew its conclusions from cross-sectional statistical analysis.

In every case, the donor was a healthy Caucasian. In regard to this clonotype: The antigen remains unidentified.

It was template switching that added a universal primer site, and there were unique molecular identifiers on the cDNA. TCRdb fed the 5' RACE reads into MiXCR, producing one record per CDR3 protein. The sample holds fewer than 550,000 distinct CDR3 sequences, roughly an eighth seen once. Trimming removed 4 bases from V and 2 bases from J, with 9 bases in between. This CDR3 comprises 13 residues. Germline lookup yields CDR1 DFQATT and CDR2 SNEGSKA (reference sequence). This same sample was also taken into another study, of yellow fever vaccine responses in identical twins.

This receptor was obtained from a woman younger than 35 in good health. Sequenced material: CD4+ T cells sorted from blood. This chain joins TRBV20-1 and TRBJ1-5, with D possibly matching TRBD1 (6 bases). CDR3 protein: CSATGAGNQPQHF. For the CDR3, the DNA is TGCAGTGCTACGGGGGCTGGCAATCAGCCCCAGCATTTT.